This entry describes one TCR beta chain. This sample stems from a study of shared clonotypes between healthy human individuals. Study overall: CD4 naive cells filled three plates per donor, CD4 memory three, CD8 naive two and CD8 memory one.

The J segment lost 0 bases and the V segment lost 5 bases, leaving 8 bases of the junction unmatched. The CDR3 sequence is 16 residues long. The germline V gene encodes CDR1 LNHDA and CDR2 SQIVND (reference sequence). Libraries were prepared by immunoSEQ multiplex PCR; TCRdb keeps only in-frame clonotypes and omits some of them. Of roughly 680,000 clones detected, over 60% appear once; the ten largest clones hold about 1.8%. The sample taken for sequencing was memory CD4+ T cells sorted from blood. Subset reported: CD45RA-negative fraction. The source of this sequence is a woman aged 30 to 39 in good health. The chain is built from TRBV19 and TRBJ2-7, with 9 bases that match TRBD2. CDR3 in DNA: TGTGCCAGTAGTCTCTGGGGTAGCGGGAGCTCCTACGAGCAGTACTTC. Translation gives CASSLWGSGSSYEQYF.